This TCR beta chain was sequenced during a study of blood T cell repertoires in COVID-19. The overall study: Samples representing acute and convalescent COVID-19 were sourced from the United States, Italy and Spain. PBMCs, B-cell-depleted T cells, or T cells were the source of the cDNA or gDNA that made up the material.

This CDR3 contains 15 residues. Germline loops: CDR1 SGHTA, CDR2 FQGTGA. Trimming shortened V by 6 bases and J by 0 bases, and 12 bases separated the two germline ends. The authors' processing: By means of reference gene primer amplification, nucleated cell counts were estimated. Only in-frame clones appear in the TCRdb table, and some are missing; sequencing was by immunoSEQ multiplex PCR. V and J calls plus clone size are reproduced from that table; the DNA served to infer D and trimming. The repertoire holds 110,000 to 150,000 clones, with around three quarters as singletons. Sequencing input: peripheral blood. The chain combines TRBV7-3 with TRBJ1-3; perhaps TRBD1 as D (6 bases). This TCR was sampled from a man aged 50 to 59 with active or convalescent COVID-19. The CDR3 spells CASRPTGSSGNTIYF. The CDR3 DNA follows: TGTGCCAGCAGGCCCACAGGGAGCTCTGGAAACACCATATATTTT.